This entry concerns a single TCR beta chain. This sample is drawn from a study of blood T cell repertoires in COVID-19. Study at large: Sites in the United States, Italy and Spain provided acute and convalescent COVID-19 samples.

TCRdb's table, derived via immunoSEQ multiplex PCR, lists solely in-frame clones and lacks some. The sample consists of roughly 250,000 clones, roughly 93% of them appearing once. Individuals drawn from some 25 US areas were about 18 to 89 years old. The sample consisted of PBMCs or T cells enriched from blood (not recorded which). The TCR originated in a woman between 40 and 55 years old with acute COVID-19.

CDR3 nucleotide sequence: TGTGCCAGCAGGTCGGGGCGGGGGGGCACTGAAGCTTTCTTT. Its protein is CASRSGRGGTEAFF. J is TRBJ1-1 and V is TRBV7-9, with a tentative D call TRBD1 (5 bases). Germline V CDR1 and CDR2: SEHNR, FQNEAQ (reference sequence). CDR3 length: 14 amino acids. V dropped 6 bases and J dropped 4 bases, with 15 bases sitting between them.